The 19 T cell receptor beta chains presented below share a single source sample, sequenced in a study of cytomegalovirus exposure and HLA in healthy donors. This table comes from immunoSEQ multiplex PCR, and its TCRdb copy is limited to in-frame clones, with some not included. There are around 100,000 clones in the sample; about 95% occur only once, and around 0.85% lies in the top ten. The sequencing sample was made of PBMCs. These receptors were obtained from a woman under 30 in good health and CMV-seronegative.

This sequence joins TRBV9 and TRBJ1-2; 7 nucleotides line up with TRBD1. V trimming: 3 bases; J trimming: 7 bases; junction bases outside the gene matches: 12. Germline V lookup: CDR1 SGDLS, CDR2 YYNGEE. This CDR3 has 15 residues. The CDR3 sequence: CASSGARQGVGGYTF. CDR3 DNA: TGTGCCAGCAGCGGAGCCAGACAGGGAGTAGGTGGCTACACCTTC.

The J gene is TRBJ2-7, the V gene TRBV11-3, with 12 nucleotides matching TRBD2. J lost 5 bases, V lost 1 base, and 3 bases had no gene match. This CDR3 comprises 15 residues. Germline CDR1 reads SGHNT; CDR2 reads YENEEA. DNA of the CDR3: TGTGCCAGCAGCTTAGGACTAGCGGGAGTACACGAGCAGTACTTC. Translation: CASSLGLAGVHEQYF.

This chain connects TRBV9 to TRBJ1-1; no definite D call. V was cut by 0 bases and J by 5 bases, with 11 bases left in between. The CDR3 runs 14 residues. CDR1 is SGDLS and CDR2 is YYNGEE in the germline V gene. In nucleotides, the CDR3 is TGTGCCAGCAGCGTAGGCAGTATTGTGACTGAAGCTTTCTTT. Translated: CASSVGSIVTEAFF.

This chain connects TRBV19 to TRBJ2-1; 9 nucleotides align to TRBD1. This CDR3 contains 14 residues. The trim removed 5 bases at V and 8 bases at J, leaving 7 bases unmatched. Per the germline V gene, CDR1 is LNHDA and CDR2 is SQIVND (reference sequence). CDR3 amino acids: CASSRDREADEQFF. CDR3 in DNA: TGTGCCAGTAGTCGGGACAGGGAAGCAGATGAGCAGTTCTTC.

J is TRBJ2-7 and V is TRBV30, with 7 bases matching TRBD2. Trimming removed 4 bases from V and 2 bases from J; junction bases left unmatched: 5. CDR3 length: 13 residues. Germline V CDR1 and CDR2: GTSNPN, SVGIG (reference sequence). CDR3 residues: CAWISGDPYEQYF. The CDR3 DNA reads TGTGCCTGGATCAGCGGGGACCCCTACGAGCAGTACTTC. Variable domain in full (rest from reference TRBV30 and TRBJ2-7): SQTIHQWPATLVQPVGSPLSLECTVEGTSNPNLYWYRQAAGRGLQLLFYSVGIGQISSEVPQNLSASRPQDRQFILSSKKLLLSDSGFYLCAWISGDPYEQYFGPGTRLTVT.

This clone appeared a single time. The chain combines TRBV27 with TRBJ1-1; D is unresolved. Germline lookup yields CDR1 MNHEY and CDR2 SMNVEV (reference sequence). The length of the CDR3 is 16 residues. V was clipped by 2 bases and J by 0 bases, with 13 bases between them. The CDR3 reads CASSLKQVQLNTEAFF. The CDR3 nucleotides read TGTGCCAGCAGTTTAAAGCAGGTCCAACTGAACACTGAAGCTTTCTTT.

A note on this clone: Sequence at one end of the junction differs from germline and may be a read error. The chain couples TRBV15 to TRBJ2-7; D is possibly TRBD1 (6 bases). CDR1 is LNHNV and CDR2 is YYDKDF in the germline V gene (reference sequence). The CDR3 extends over 13 amino acids. CDR3 DNA: TGTGCCACCACCAGAGCAGGGGTCGACGAGCAGTACTTC. It is translated as CATTRAGVDEQYF.

The genes are TRBV7-8 and TRBJ2-1; 12 bases fit TRBD2. This CDR3 is built from 16 residues. Losses at the gene ends were 2 bases for V and 5 bases for J; bases not matched to a gene: 4. CDR1 is SGHVS and CDR2 is FQNEAQ in the germline V gene. CDR3 DNA: TGTGCCAGCAGCTTAAGGACTAGCGGGATAGACAATGAGCAGTTCTTC. It encodes CASSLRTSGIDNEQFF.

This chain joins TRBV29-1 and TRBJ2-7; D is unresolved. Germline CDR1 is SQVTM and CDR2 is ANQGSEA. V lost 3 bases and J lost 3, with 9 bases in between. There are 12 residues in the CDR3. The CDR3 DNA is TGCAGCGTTGAGATAACAGACTACGAGCAGTACTTC. Protein product: CSVEITDYEQYF.

The chain employs TRBV2 and TRBJ2-3, with TRBD2 matching over 14 bases. Germline CDR1 SNHLY, CDR2 FYNNEI. V shed 6 bases and J 4 bases; nucleotides not matched to a gene: 21. This CDR3 has 21 amino acids. The chain's CDR3 is CASRAVFATSGGGRRADTQYF. Here the CDR3 DNA reads TGTGCCAGCAGGGCGGTTTTCGCGACTAGCGGGGGGGGCAGGAGGGCAGATACGCAGTATTTT.

This clone appeared a single time. The chain carries TRBV5-1 and TRBJ1-2, with 10 bases identical to TRBD1. Germline CDR1 is SGHRS and CDR2 is YFSETQ. The CDR3 length is 16 residues. V was pared by 4 bases and J by 3 bases, with 9 bases of the junction left unmatched. CDR3 coding DNA: TGCGCCAGCAGCATAGGGGACAGGGGAAAGGACTATGGCTACACCTTC. Residues: CASSIGDRGKDYGYTF.

The genes are TRBV5-1 and TRBJ1-1, with D tentatively TRBD1 (5 bases). Germline assignment: CDR1 SGHRS and CDR2 YFSETQ. The CDR3 covers 16 residues. V dropped 0 bases and J dropped 0 bases, with 12 bases sitting between them. CDR3 residues: CASSLELKGMNTEAFF. The CDR3 DNA reads as TGCGCCAGCAGCTTGGAGTTGAAGGGGATGAACACTGAAGCTTTCTTT.

This rearrangement joins TRBV7-2 to TRBJ1-4; D gene uncertain. The CDR3 is 15 amino acids. Between the trimmed V and J ends, which lost 5 bases and 6 bases, there was a span of 16 bases. Germline values: CDR1 SGHTA, CDR2 FQGNSA. CDR3 bases: TGTGCCAGCAGCGTATACGTGCTCCAGGATGAAAAACTGTTTTTT. Residues: CASSVYVLQDEKLFF.

This chain uses TRBV13 with TRBJ1-5, with 11 positions matching TRBD1. Trimming at V came to 3 bases and at J to 2 bases, leaving 0 bases not matched to a gene. In germline, CDR1 is PRHDT, CDR2 FYEKMQ (reference sequence). The CDR3 totals 15 residues. CDR3 amino acids: CASSLGQGGNQPQHF. DNA of the CDR3: TGTGCCAGCAGCTTGGGACAGGGGGGCAATCAGCCCCAGCATTTT.

This clone showed up just once. The V and J genes are TRBV9 and TRBJ2-5, with D hard to call. The length of the CDR3 is 14 residues. Between the trimmed V and J ends, which lost 0 bases and 2 bases, there was a span of 8 bases. The germline CDR1 and CDR2 sequences are SGDLS and YYNGEE. DNA for the CDR3: TGTGCCAGCAGCGTAGAACTGCGTCAAGAGACCCAGTACTTC. It specifies CASSVELRQETQYF.

The gene calls are TRBV7-8 and TRBJ2-5; 12 bases agree with TRBD2. CDR3 length: 16 residues. The germline gives CDR1 SGHVS, CDR2 FQNEAQ. Germline trimming cut 4 bases from V and 5 bases from J; bases unmatched to any gene: 8. CDR3 in amino acids: CASSYWTSGAPETQYF. CDR3 nucleotides: TGTGCCAGCAGCTACTGGACTAGCGGGGCCCCGGAGACCCAGTACTTC.

This chain links TRBV6-5 with TRBJ2-2; D ambiguous. CDR1 is MNHEY and CDR2 is SVGAGI in the germline V gene. V lost 5 bases and J 6 bases, leaving 7 bases between the germline ends. The CDR3 has 12 residues. CDR3 bases: TGTGCCAGCAGTCGGTTGGCCGGGGAGCTGTTTTTT. It specifies CASSRLAGELFF.

This chain connects TRBV4-1 to TRBJ1-2, with D tentatively TRBD1 (5 bases). The CDR3 extends over 15 amino acids. Looked up from germline, CDR1 is MGHRA and CDR2 is YSYEKL. V was pared by 0 bases and J by 5 bases, with 13 bases between. For the CDR3, the DNA is TGCGCCAGCAGCCAAGATCGGCAGGGTGGATATGGCTACACCTTC. The encoded protein is CASSQDRQGGYGYTF.

The chain joins TRBV19 to TRBJ2-5, with 10 positions matching TRBD2. This CDR3 has 15 residues. CDR1 is LNHDA, CDR2 SQIVND, per germline (reference sequence). V shed 5 bases, J shed 1 base, and the junction held 4 bases outside the gene matches. CDR3 loop: CASSGWTSGQETQYF. The CDR3 DNA reads TGTGCCAGTAGTGGGTGGACTAGCGGCCAAGAGACCCAGTACTTC. Full variable domain (outside the CDR3, taken from reference TRBV19 and TRBJ2-5): DGGITQSPKYLFRKEGQNVTLSCEQNLNHDAMYWYRQDPGQGLRLIYYSQIVNDFQKGDIAEGYSVSREKKESFPLTVTSAQKNPTAFYLCASSGWTSGQETQYFGPGTRLLVL.